One and the same sample provided the 23 T cell receptor beta chains below, sequenced in a study of cytomegalovirus exposure and HLA in healthy donors. Vbeta (60) and Jbeta (13) primers were used in the PCR. This table comes from immunoSEQ multiplex PCR, and its TCRdb copy is limited to in-frame clones, with some not included. The sample table includes around 88,000 clones. Input material: PBMCs. The source of these receptors is a girl aged 5-17 years in good health and CMV-seropositive.

The genes are TRBV5-4 and TRBJ1-4; TRBD1 matches at 7 bases. Germline CDR1 and CDR2: SGHNT and YYREEE (reference sequence). This CDR3 has 17 residues. The V segment lost 4 bases and the J segment 10 bases; nucleotides outside the gene matches: 19. DNA of the CDR3: TGTGCCAGCAGCCAATCCAGGGGGGTTTCGTCGGAAGGAAAACTGTTTTTT. Residues: CASSQSRGVSSEGKLFF.

The V call is TRBV7-9, the J call TRBJ2-1; TRBD2 aligns across 8 bases. The CDR3 extends over 15 amino acids. V gave up 10 bases and J gave up 5 bases; unmatched junction bases: 13. Germline CDR1 is SEHNR and CDR2 is FQNEAQ (reference sequence). The CDR3 sequence: CAIGLSGGQHNEQFF. CDR3 nucleotide sequence: TGTGCCATCGGGTTGAGCGGGGGACAACACAATGAGCAGTTCTTC.

The chain carries TRBV5-1 and TRBJ1-6; 8 bases are shared with TRBD1. The trim removed 7 bases at V and 10 bases at J, leaving 13 bases unmatched. Germline values: CDR1 SGHRS, CDR2 YFSETQ. This CDR3 is built from 15 residues. The CDR3 loop is CASAADRGVASPLHF. The CDR3 bases are TGCGCCAGCGCAGCAGACAGGGGAGTAGCCTCACCCCTCCACTTT.

The V gene is TRBV4-3, the J gene TRBJ1-6; D not certain. CDR3 length: 17 amino acids. Germline-derived CDR1 and CDR2 are LGHNA and YSLEER. V was pared by 0 bases and J by 5 bases, with 14 bases between. CDR3: CASSQELLGGHNSPLHF. DNA for the CDR3: TGCGCCAGCAGCCAAGAACTATTGGGTGGCCATAATTCACCCCTCCACTTT.

The chain links TRBV27 to TRBJ1-4, with D maybe TRBD1 (6 bases). Trimming pared 6 bases from V and 4 bases from J, leaving 12 bases between. CDR1 MNHEY and CDR2 SMNVEV come from the germline V gene (reference sequence). The CDR3 spans 14 residues. The CDR3 DNA reads TGTGCCAGCAGAGGTCAGGGGCTTAATGAAAAACTGTTTTTT. Protein: CASRGQGLNEKLFF.

The rearrangement links TRBV9 to TRBJ1-2, with a tentative D call TRBD1 (6 bases). V was cut by 6 bases and J by 6 bases, with 21 bases left in between. The CDR3 runs to 15 residues. Germline CDR1 SGDLS, CDR2 YYNGEE. The CDR3 nucleotides read TGTGCCAGCACCCCAGCTCCAACAGGGTTCAATGGCTACACCTTC. Its protein is CASTPAPTGFNGYTF.

The chain joins TRBV6-5 to TRBJ1-2; D is unresolved. Germline CDR1 reads MNHEY; CDR2 reads SVGAGI. CDR3 length equals 13 residues. V shed 0 bases and J shed 6 bases, with 8 bases lying between them. CDR3 loop: CASSYSGDNGYTF. In DNA, the CDR3 is TGTGCCAGCAGTTACTCCGGTGACAATGGCTACACCTTC.

The chain couples TRBV11-3 to TRBJ1-6, with no clear D. The CDR3 covers 17 residues. Trimming removed 0 bases at V and 6 bases at J, with 15 bases between. Germline V gene data show CDR1 as SGHNT and CDR2 as YENEEA. In DNA, the CDR3 is TGTGCCAGCAGCTTAGATCCGAGGACGGGAACTAATTCACCCCTCCACTTT. Its translation: CASSLDPRTGTNSPLHF.

This rearrangement joins TRBV6-7 to TRBJ2-7; D possibly corresponds to TRBD2 (6 bases). TRBV6-7 is treated as an ORF (open reading frame) with a function not yet certain. Trimming took 2 bases from V and 6 from J, leaving 17 bases between them. CDR3 size: 15 residues. As DNA, the CDR3 is TGTGCCAGCAGTTACCGCAGGGACTTTACCTGCGAGCAGTACTTC. Encoded protein: CASSYRRDFTCEQYF.

The chain has TRBV19 and TRBJ1-1, with TRBD1 matching over 7 bases. From germline, CDR1 is LNHDA and CDR2 SQIVND (reference sequence). The trim removed 3 bases at V and 1 base at J, leaving 2 bases unmatched. This CDR3 has 14 residues. The CDR3 is CASSIGTANTEAFF. As DNA, the CDR3 is TGTGCCAGTAGTATTGGGACAGCGAACACTGAAGCTTTCTTT.

This rearrangement joins TRBV18 to TRBJ2-3; a weak D match, TRBD1 (6 bases). The germline V gene has CDR1 KGHSH and CDR2 LQKENI. Trimming removed 2 bases from V and 4 bases from J, with 10 bases in between. This CDR3 has 14 residues. The CDR3 sequence: CASSPGGGADTQYF. In DNA form, the CDR3 reads TGTGCCAGCTCACCAGGGGGCGGCGCAGATACGCAGTATTTT.

The V gene is TRBV29-1, the J gene TRBJ2-7, with TRBD1 matching over 10 bases. The CDR3 covers 13 residues. Looked up from germline, CDR1 is SQVTM and CDR2 is ANQGSEA. J lost 4 bases, V lost 7 bases, and 7 bases had no gene match. The CDR3 spells CSATGGASYEQYF. The CDR3 DNA is TGCAGCGCGACAGGGGGCGCCTCGTACGAGCAGTACTTC.

The V call is TRBV2, the J call TRBJ1-5; TRBD1 matches at 8 bases. The CDR3 runs 14 residues. Germline V CDR1 and CDR2: SNHLY, FYNNEI. V dropped 6 bases and J dropped 7; count of bases not matched to a gene: 8. As DNA, the CDR3 is TGTGCCAGCAGATTAGACAGGGGAGGACAGCCCCAGCATTTT. This sequence encodes CASRLDRGGQPQHF. The full variable domain, completed using reference TRBV2 and TRBJ1-5, is EPEVTQTPSHQVTQMGQEVILRCVPISNHLYFYWYRQILGQKVEFLVSFYNNEISEKSEIFDDQFSVERPDGSNFTLKIRSTKLEDSAMYFCASRLDRGGQPQHFGDGTRLSIL.

The chain has TRBV7-9 and TRBJ2-2; 8 bases fit TRBD1. V trimming: 2 bases; J trimming: 5 bases; junction bases outside the gene matches: 4. CDR3 size: 15 residues. Germline loops: CDR1 SEHNR, CDR2 FQNEAQ (reference sequence). The CDR3 sequence is CASSLPGQETGELFF. The CDR3 DNA sequence: TGTGCCAGCAGCTTACCGGGACAGGAAACCGGGGAGCTGTTTTTT.

The V and J genes are TRBV7-9 and TRBJ1-2, with 8 positions matching TRBD1. Germline CDR1 reads SEHNR; CDR2 reads FQNEAQ (reference sequence). With V trimmed by 3 bases and J by 5 bases, 11 bases remained unmatched. The CDR3 contains 16 residues. The CDR3 nucleotides are TGTGCCAGCAGCTTTGGGTCAGGGGGCTCGAGGTATGGCTACACCTTC. It specifies CASSFGSGGSRYGYTF. Complete variable domain (other parts from reference TRBV7-9 and TRBJ1-2): DTGVSQNPRHKITKRGQNVTFRCDPISEHNRLYWYRQTLGQGPEFLTYFQNEAQLEKSRLLSDRFSAERPKGSFSTLEIQRTEQGDSAMYLCASSFGSGGSRYGYTFGSGTRLTVV.

The rearrangement links TRBV11-3 to TRBJ2-5, with 11 bases matching TRBD1. In germline, CDR1 is SGHNT, CDR2 YENEEA. The CDR3 loop spans 15 amino acids. The trim removed 6 bases at V and 5 bases at J, leaving 8 bases unmatched. The CDR3 sequence: CASSSGQGASETQYF. In nucleotides, the CDR3 is TGTGCCAGCAGTTCTGGACAGGGGGCGTCGGAGACCCAGTACTTC.

This chain connects TRBV28 to TRBJ1-3; D is possibly TRBD1 (6 bases). The germline V and J ends were trimmed by 7 bases and 0 bases, with 16 bases remaining between them. Per the germline V gene, CDR1 is MDHEN and CDR2 is SYDVKM. The CDR3 loop spans 16 amino acids. Written as DNA, the CDR3 is TGTGCCAGCACCTACTCAGGGGCCCCCTCTGGAAACACCATATATTTT. It codes for CASTYSGAPSGNTIYF.

The chain employs TRBV28 and TRBJ1-1; D gene uncertain. The germline V gene has CDR1 MDHEN and CDR2 SYDVKM. The CDR3 is 15 amino acids. V was pared by 8 bases and J by 1 base, with 17 bases between. The CDR3 coding sequence is TGTGCCAGCGACCCAACGGAGTCTACGAACACTGAAGCTTTCTTT. It is translated as CASDPTESTNTEAFF.

The chain joins TRBV9 to TRBJ1-6, with 8 nucleotides matching TRBD1. Germline trimming cut 3 bases from V and 10 bases from J; bases unmatched to any gene: 9. CDR1 is SGDLS, CDR2 YYNGEE, per germline. The length of the CDR3 is 15 residues. The DNA of the CDR3 is TGTGCCAGCAGCGAGACGACAGGGGTGGGATCACCCCTCCACTTT. Protein: CASSETTGVGSPLHF.

This chain connects TRBV4-2 to TRBJ1-1; D remains ambiguous. Trimming stripped 3 bases from V and 1 base from J, with 18 bases between. From germline, CDR1 is LGHNA and CDR2 YNFKEQ. This CDR3 spans 17 amino acids. CDR3 protein: CASSQYPGLAGNTEAFF. The CDR3 DNA follows: TGTGCCAGCAGCCAGTACCCGGGTCTCGCGGGGAACACTGAAGCTTTCTTT.

V gene TRBV5-6 combines with J gene TRBJ1-1; 7 bases map to TRBD1. The CDR3 contains 16 residues. Germline loops: CDR1 SGHDT, CDR2 YYEEEE. The junction had 15 bases not matched to a gene; V was cut back by 4 bases and J by 6 bases. Here the CDR3 DNA reads TGTGCCAGCAGCCCTGGGGCCGACAGGGTATCATCTGAAGCTTTCTTT. This sequence encodes CASSPGADRVSSEAFF.

J is TRBJ1-6 and V is TRBV30; D might be TRBD1 (5 bases). The germline gives CDR1 GTSNPN, CDR2 SVGIG (reference sequence). The ends were cut back, 5 bases at V and 7 bases at J, with 12 bases in the middle. The CDR3 extends over 13 amino acids. DNA of the CDR3: TGTGCCTGGGACGGGGGAAAGAATTCACCCCTCCACTTT. As protein: CAWDGGKNSPLHF.

This chain uses TRBV18 with TRBJ1-1; TRBD1 agrees at 11 bases. The V gene's germline CDR1 is KGHSH and CDR2 LQKENI. The junction had 4 bases not matched to a gene; V was cut back by 4 bases and J by 6 bases. The CDR3 contains 14 residues. In nucleotides, the CDR3 is TGTGCCAGCTCACACGGACAGGGGGCCGCTGAAGCTTTCTTT. Residues: CASSHGQGAAEAFF.